This entry lists 20 T cell receptor beta chains sequenced from one sample in a study of T cell repertoires in cytomegalovirus infection. TCRdb redid the calling of the reads with MiXCR, one entry per CDR3 protein. This table has around 740,000 distinct CDR3 sequences, roughly a third appearing once. Sequenced input: PBMCs. These receptors were collected from a human donor in good health (CMV status not recorded). Some clones in this sample may be carry-over from other donors' samples.

About this clonotype itself: The germline gene is not matched at one end of the junction; a read error may be the cause. The gene calls are TRBV28 and TRBJ1-5; the D is unclear. The CDR3 is 15 amino acids. Germline CDR1 and CDR2: MDHEN and SYDVKM. In nucleotides, the CDR3 is TGTGCCAGCATTTTAGAAGTGGCGAGCAATCAGCCCCAGCATTTT. Translating gives CASILEVASNQPQHF.

Notes on this clonotype: This could be a read error, since a much larger clone is one nucleotide away. The rearrangement uses TRBV28 and TRBJ1-6; D is uncertain. The V gene's germline CDR1 is MDHEN and CDR2 SYDVKM. This CDR3 spans 15 amino acids. CDR3 region: CASSLSSSYNSPPHF. The CDR3 DNA follows: TGTGCCAGCAGTTTATCGAGCTCCTATAATTCACCCCCCCACTTT.

The chain combines TRBV5-1 with TRBJ2-3; a possible D gene is TRBD2 (6 bases). Germline CDR1 and CDR2: SGHRS and YFSETQ. The V and J ends lost 1 base and 0 bases respectively, with 9 bases between them. The CDR3 is 15 amino acids. The CDR3 DNA reads TGCGCCAGCAGCTTGCTGGGACTTAGCACAGATACGCAGTATTTT. This sequence encodes CASSLLGLSTDTQYF.

There are a few counts of this clonotype. V is TRBV28 and J is TRBJ1-4, with 7 bases lining up with TRBD1. V lost 5 bases to trimming and J lost 5 bases; unmatched junction nucleotides: 5. The CDR3 has 14 amino acids. Germline V lookup: CDR1 MDHEN, CDR2 SYDVKM. CDR3 in amino acids: CASSSGTDNEKLFF. CDR3 nucleotides: TGTGCCAGCAGTAGCGGGACAGACAATGAAAAACTGTTTTTT.

The chain joins TRBV5-5 to TRBJ2-1, with D unclear. The germline V and J ends were trimmed by 0 bases and 1 base, with 14 bases remaining between them. CDR3 length: 17 amino acids. Germline V gives CDR1 SGHKS, CDR2 YYEKEE (reference sequence). Written as DNA, the CDR3 is TGTGCCAGCAGCTTGGTTGGCCAGCCGCAATCCTACAATGAGCAGTTCTTC. Amino acids: CASSLVGQPQSYNEQFF.

J is TRBJ2-3 and V is TRBV14; D may be TRBD1 or TRBD2 (5 bases each). Germline CDR1 is SGHDN and CDR2 is FVKESK. The ends were cut back, 4 bases at V and 0 bases at J, with 11 bases in the middle. This CDR3 contains 15 residues. The chain's CDR3 is CASSRDRLSTDTQYF. Here the CDR3 DNA reads TGTGCCAGCAGCCGGGACCGCCTCAGCACAGATACGCAGTATTTT.

This clonotype was picked up a small number of times. The rearrangement uses TRBV6-5 and TRBJ2-3; 11 nucleotides line up with TRBD2. V was pared by 5 bases and J by 3 bases, with 7 bases of the junction left unmatched. The V gene's germline CDR1 is MNHEY and CDR2 SVGAGI. This CDR3 spans 16 amino acids. The CDR3, as DNA: TGTGCCAGCAGTCCTCTAGCGGGAGGTTGGACAGATACGCAGTATTTT. This translates into CASSPLAGGWTDTQYF.

The chain is built from TRBV7-9 and TRBJ1-1; D is perhaps TRBD1 (6 bases). Germline V lookup: CDR1 SEHNR, CDR2 FQNEAQ (reference sequence). The CDR3 is made up of 12 amino acids. With 6 bases removed from V and 10 bases from J, the gap between germline ends came to 15 bases. CDR3 in amino acids: CASSQDQGRAFF. The CDR3 DNA reads TGTGCCAGCAGTCAAGACCAGGGGAGAGCTTTCTTT.

This sequence joins TRBV7-9 and TRBJ1-3; D uncertain. CDR1 SEHNR and CDR2 FQNEAQ come from the germline V gene (reference sequence). V was pared by 4 bases and J by 6 bases, with 13 bases between. The CDR3 length is 14 residues. This chain's CDR3 is CASSSEEQQNTIYF. In DNA form, the CDR3 reads TGTGCCAGCAGCTCAGAGGAACAGCAAAACACCATATATTTT.

Notes on this clonotype: Relative to the germline gene, one junction end is altered; a read error may explain this. The gene calls are TRBV7-6 and TRBJ2-2, with TRBD1 identical over 10 bases. CDR3 length: 17 amino acids. Germline V gene data show CDR1 as SGHVS and CDR2 as FNYEAQ. This CDR3 reads CASGTQTGGANTGKLFF. As DNA, the CDR3 is TGTGCCAGCGGGACGCAGACAGGGGGCGCGAACACCGGGAAGCTGTTTTTT.

This clonotype was observed a handful of times. The chain has TRBV12-3 or TRBV12-4 and TRBJ2-7, with D possibly TRBD1 on 5 matching bases. The CDR3 spans 14 residues. The ends were cut back, 2 bases at V and 5 bases at J, with 13 bases in the middle. CDR3 nucleotides: TGTGCCAGCAGTTTATCAGGGTTTGGAAACGAGCAGTACTTC. Amino acids: CASSLSGFGNEQYF.

This clonotype was observed a few times. The chain recombines TRBV11-3 with TRBJ2-1; 7 nucleotides align to TRBD1. Germline assignment: CDR1 SGHNT and CDR2 YENEEA. J was trimmed by 1 base and V by 0 bases; bases with no gene match: 6. CDR3 length: 17 amino acids. The CDR3 sequence is CASSLDQGGPSYNEQFF. DNA for the CDR3: TGTGCCAGCAGCTTAGACCAAGGGGGCCCGTCCTACAATGAGCAGTTCTTC.

CDR3 sequence reads: CASSHVHDEQFF. CDR3 DNA sequence: TGTGCCAGCAGCCATGTTCACGATGAGCAGTTCTTC. V gene TRBV3-1 combines with J gene TRBJ2-1, with no clear D. CDR3 length: 12 amino acids. The germline gives CDR1 LGHDT, CDR2 YNNKEL (reference sequence). V was trimmed by 3 bases and J by 8 bases, leaving 8 bases between them.

This clonotype turned up a few times. The chain carries TRBV5-1 and TRBJ1-2, with 7 bases fitting TRBD1. Germline CDR1 and CDR2: SGHRS and YFSETQ. The CDR3 length is 17 residues. V lost 4 bases to trimming and J lost 1 base; unmatched junction nucleotides: 13. The CDR3 DNA follows: TGCGCCAGCAGCCTTCGGGGACAGCCGCGAATTAACTATGGCTACACCTTC. This translates into CASSLRGQPRINYGYTF.

This clonotype was seen only once. A junction boundary mismatches the germline segment, possibly from a read error. V usage is TRBV5-3 and J usage is TRBJ1-2; 10 nucleotides align to TRBD1. TRBV5-3 is an open reading frame, and its role is uncertain. CDR3 length: 15 residues. In nucleotides, the CDR3 is TGTGCCAGCAGCTTGGGACAGGGGTTTCGCTATGGCTACACCTTC. Translated, it gives CASSLGQGFRYGYTF.

Only a few counts were recorded for this clonotype. The chain links TRBV27 to TRBJ2-2, with no clear D. This CDR3 comprises 14 residues. Germline CDR1 MNHEY, CDR2 SMNVEV (reference sequence). V lost 3 bases, J lost 1 base, and 6 bases lay in between. The CDR3 protein is CASSFFRNTGELFF. The DNA of the CDR3 is TGTGCCAGCAGTTTCTTCAGGAACACCGGGGAGCTGTTTTTT.

The rearrangement joins TRBV20-1 to TRBJ2-1, with D maybe TRBD2 (6 bases). The CDR3 spans 15 residues. Trimming took off 1 base at V and 2 bases at J, with 12 bases between the two ends. CDR1 DFQATT and CDR2 SNEGSKA come from the germline V gene (reference sequence). The CDR3, as DNA: TGCAGTGCTAGAGGCGAGGCGGGAACCTACAATGAGCAGTTCTTC. Residues: CSARGEAGTYNEQFF.

The chain employs TRBV4-1 and TRBJ2-1; D not resolved. The length of the CDR3 is 13 residues. V was clipped by 1 base and J by 9 bases, with 10 bases between them. Germline loops: CDR1 MGHRA, CDR2 YSYEKL. CDR3 protein: CASSQGRGSEQFF. The CDR3 nucleotides read TGCGCCAGCAGCCAAGGACGTGGCAGTGAGCAGTTCTTC.

The chain uses TRBV27 and TRBJ2-2; 10 bases are shared with TRBD2. The CDR3 is 15 residues long. V lost 0 bases, J lost 5 bases, and 0 bases stayed unmatched. In germline, CDR1 is MNHEY, CDR2 SMNVEV (reference sequence). The CDR3 here is CASSLSTSGTGELFF. CDR3 sequence (DNA): TGTGCCAGCAGTTTATCGACTAGCGGGACCGGGGAGCTGTTTTTT.

This clonotype was observed at least ten times. The V and J genes are TRBV6-1 and TRBJ2-3; no reliable D call. The CDR3 is 11 amino acids. The germline V gene has CDR1 MNHNS and CDR2 SASEGT. Trimming removed 2 bases from V and 8 bases from J, with 5 bases in between. Here the CDR3 DNA reads TGTGCCAGCAGTGAAATGACTACGCAGTATTTT. Translating it yields CASSEMTTQYF.